Below, one T cell receptor beta chain is given with its context. The data were taken from a study of blood T cell repertoires in COVID-19. Study in general: The United States, Italy and Spain supplied acute and convalescent COVID-19 samples. Sources were T cells, B-cell-depleted T cells, or PBMCs; the material itself was cDNA or gDNA.

Per the study methods: Counts of nucleated cells, estimated from reference gene primer amplification, were obtained. TCRdb's copy holds only in-frame clones and misses some; the assay was immunoSEQ multiplex PCR. The DNA was the basis for D and trimming; V, J and clone size are from that table. The data show 42,000 or so clones, roughly nine tenths seen once. The V gene's germline CDR1 is SEHNR and CDR2 FQNEAQ (reference sequence). Between the trimmed V and J ends, which lost 5 bases and 0 bases, there was a span of 11 bases. This CDR3 is 15 amino acids long. The sequence was collected from a man aged 50 or older with active COVID-19. Source material: peripheral blood. V gene TRBV7-9 combines with J gene TRBJ1-5; D perhaps matches TRBD1 (5 bases). Here the CDR3 reads CASSNDSYSNQPQHF. DNA of the CDR3: TGTGCCAGCAGCAACGACAGCTATAGCAATCAGCCCCAGCATTTT.